The rows below give T cell receptor beta chains drawn from one sample of a study of blood T cell repertoires in COVID-19. Produced via immunoSEQ multiplex PCR; TCRdb's table is partial and in-frame only. The sample yields roughly 200,000 clones, roughly 83% seen once. The sample was peripheral blood. These TCRs come from a middle-aged woman with COVID-19, enrolled during active disease. Each CDR3 is given with its conserved first and last residue. Fields, in order: V gene, D gene, clone size, J gene, CDR3 protein, CDR3 DNA. The D gene is left open where the match is weak. Some rows have no size entry. The others give once, few or many, or a class for an expanded clone.

v_call: TRBV19
d_call: TRBD1
clone_size: once
j_call: TRBJ1-2
cdr3_aa: CASSIDSRQGRNYGYTF
cdr3_nt: TGTGCCAGTAGTATAGACTCAAGACAGGGGCGAAACTATGGCTACACCTTC

v_call: TRBV3-1/TRBV3-2
d_call: NA
clone_size: NA
j_call: TRBJ1-5
cdr3_aa: CASSLGGRGQPQHF
cdr3_nt: TGTGCCAGCAGCCTGGGGGGGAGGGGGCAGCCCCAGCATTTT

v_call: TRBV28
d_call: NA
clone_size: NA
j_call: TRBJ1-2
cdr3_aa: CASSPGQQIRKGYTF
cdr3_nt: TGTGCCAGCAGCCCGGGACAACAAATACGGAAGGGCTACACCTTC

v_call: TRBV19
d_call: TRBD1
clone_size: NA
j_call: TRBJ1-1
cdr3_aa: CASRPDRADGTEAFF
cdr3_nt: TGTGCCAGTAGGCCGGACAGGGCAGATGGGACTGAAGCTTTCTTT

v_call: TRBV27
d_call: NA
clone_size: NA
j_call: TRBJ1-4
cdr3_aa: CASSFGGAATNEKLFF
cdr3_nt: TGTGCCAGCAGTTTCGGTGGGGCTGCAACTAATGAAAAACTGTTTTTT

v_call: TRBV5-1
d_call: TRBD1
clone_size: NA
j_call: TRBJ1-6
cdr3_aa: CASTDGQGLDSPLHF
cdr3_nt: TGCGCCAGCACCGACGGACAGGGGTTAGATTCACCCCTCCACTTT

v_call: TRBV27
d_call: NA
clone_size: NA
j_call: TRBJ2-2
cdr3_aa: CASRWAANTGELFF
cdr3_nt: TGTGCCAGTCGGTGGGCAGCGAACACCGGGGAGCTGTTTTTT

v_call: TRBV30
d_call: NA
clone_size: NA
j_call: TRBJ1-2
cdr3_aa: CAWLPLPGAGYTF
cdr3_nt: TGTGCCTGGCTCCCCCTTCCAGGGGCAGGCTACACCTTC

v_call: TRBV24-1
d_call: NA
clone_size: once
j_call: TRBJ2-3
cdr3_aa: CATSDPGVRGTDTQYF
cdr3_nt: TGTGCCACCAGTGACCCGGGGGTAAGGGGCACAGATACGCAGTATTTT

v_call: TRBV11-3
d_call: NA
clone_size: once
j_call: TRBJ2-7
cdr3_aa: CASSQNSGSYEQYF
cdr3_nt: TGTGCCAGCAGCCAGAACAGCGGCTCCTACGAGCAGTACTTC

v_call: TRBV13
d_call: TRBD1
clone_size: NA
j_call: TRBJ1-3
cdr3_aa: CASSLDRVRSGNTIYF
cdr3_nt: TGTGCCAGCAGCCTAGACAGGGTGAGGTCTGGAAACACCATATATTTT

v_call: TRBV29-1
d_call: TRBD1
clone_size: NA
j_call: TRBJ1-1
cdr3_aa: CSHTLGGQGGGAEAFF
cdr3_nt: TGCAGCCATACCCTGGGGGGACAGGGAGGCGGAGCTGAAGCTTTCTTT

v_call: TRBV9
d_call: NA
clone_size: NA
j_call: TRBJ1-6
cdr3_aa: CASSAQAGTLHF
cdr3_nt: TGTGCCAGCAGCGCCCAGGCCGGGACCCTCCACTTT

v_call: TRBV30
d_call: NA
clone_size: few
j_call: TRBJ1-3
cdr3_aa: CAWSGSGNTIYF
cdr3_nt: TGTGCCTGGAGCGGGTCAGGAAACACCATATATTTT

v_call: TRBV20-1
d_call: TRBD1
clone_size: few
j_call: TRBJ1-6
cdr3_aa: CSASIGQGGSPLHF
cdr3_nt: TGCAGTGCTAGTATAGGACAGGGAGGTTCACCCCTCCACTTT

v_call: TRBV18
d_call: NA
clone_size: NA
j_call: TRBJ2-4
cdr3_aa: CASSPPEGLAKNIQYF
cdr3_nt: TGTGCCAGCTCACCACCGGAGGGACTAGCCAAAAACATTCAGTACTTC

v_call: TRBV11-3
d_call: TRBD2
clone_size: NA
j_call: TRBJ2-5
cdr3_aa: CASSTREGGGETQYF
cdr3_nt: TGTGCCAGCAGCACCCGCGAGGGCGGGGGTGAGACCCAGTACTTC

v_call: TRBV5-1
d_call: TRBD1
clone_size: NA
j_call: TRBJ1-2
cdr3_aa: CASRNSGGQGTLFQEYGYTF
cdr3_nt: TGCGCCAGCAGGAACTCCGGGGGACAGGGGACCCTCTTCCAGGAGTATGGCTACACCTTC